This is a list of T cell receptor beta chains from one sample in a study of OX40 agonist ivuxolimab in advanced cancers. This table comes from immunoSEQ multiplex PCR, and its TCRdb copy is limited to in-frame clones, with some not included. The sample includes some 10,000 clones, around 80% of them seen just once. Sequencing used CD4+ or CD8+ T cells sorted from blood, obtained in a trial of the OX40 agonist ivuxolimab. All receptors derive from an adult with an advanced solid tumor such as melanoma, head and neck, liver or kidney cancer. Each CDR3 is given with its conserved first and last residue. D genes are given only for firm matches. Clone size appears in some rows only: once, few, many, or a class for an expanded clone.

v_call	d_call	clone_size	j_call	cdr3_nt	cdr3_aa
TRBV19	-	-	TRBJ2-7	TGTGCCAGTAGTCATGGGGGGCGCCTGGAAAACGAGCAGTACTTC	CASSHGGRLENEQYF
TRBV19	TRBD1	-	TRBJ1-4	TGTGCCAGTAGTACTGGACAGGAGGATTATGAAAAACTGTTTTTT	CASSTGQEDYEKLFF
TRBV5-1	-	-	TRBJ1-1	TGCGCCAGCAGCACGGTTCTTATGAACACTGAAGCTTTCTTT	CASSTVLMNTEAFF
TRBV4-1	TRBD1	-	TRBJ1-2	TGCGCCAGCAGCCAAGTACAGGGGGCTAACTATGGCTACACCTTC	CASSQVQGANYGYTF
TRBV14	-	-	TRBJ2-6	TGTGCCAGCAGCCAAACCCCCTCTGGGGCCAACGTCCTGACTTTC	CASSQTPSGANVLTF
TRBV14	-	-	TRBJ2-7	TGTGCCAGCAGCCAAGGTTTCCAGTTTCTCTACGAGCAGTACTTC	CASSQGFQFLYEQYF
TRBV6-6	-	-	TRBJ1-2	TGTGCCAGCAGTTACCCTGAGCCAGGCTACACCTTC	CASSYPEPGYTF
TRBV28	TRBD1	-	TRBJ1-1	TGTGCCAGCAGTTTGGGGGACAGGGGTACTGAAGCTTTCTTT	CASSLGDRGTEAFF
TRBV5-1	-	-	TRBJ2-7	TGCGCCAGCAACCCGATCTCAAACACCTACGAGCAGTACTTC	CASNPISNTYEQYF
TRBV25-1	-	-	TRBJ2-5	TGTGCCAGCAGTGAATCAAGACTACCATACCAAGAGACCCAGTACTTC	CASSESRLPYQETQYF
TRBV4-1	TRBD2	-	TRBJ2-2	TGCGCCAGCAGCCACCGTCAAACAGGACTAGCGGCCCTCACCGGGGAGCTGTTTTTT	CASSHRQTGLAALTGELFF
TRBV6-1	-	-	TRBJ2-1	TGTGCCAGCAGTGACCCACATCGCGGGGATGAGCAGTTCTTC	CASSDPHRGDEQFF
TRBV4-1	-	-	TRBJ2-3	TGCGCCAGCAGCCAAGAAAACAGCCACTCAGATACGCAGTATTTT	CASSQENSHSDTQYF
TRBV5-4	TRBD1	-	TRBJ2-2	TGTGCCAGCAGCTTGGACGGGACAGGACACAACACCGGGGAGCTGTTTTTT	CASSLDGTGHNTGELFF
TRBV21-1	-	-	TRBJ2-1	TGTGCCAGCAGCAAAGAGGTATACAATGAGCAGTTCTTC	CASSKEVYNEQFF
TRBV28	-	once	TRBJ2-3	TGTGCCAGCAGTTTAAGGCGGGACCAAGTATTTACAGATACGCAGTATTTT	CASSLRRDQVFTDTQYF
TRBV28	-	-	TRBJ1-1	TGTGCCAGCAGTTTATTCAGGGTAGGGGGGGAGGAACTCTTT	CASSLFRVGGEELF
TRBV13	-	medium-sized	TRBJ2-7	TGTGCCAGCAGCTACAGCAGGGTGGTCTCCTACGAGCAGTACTTC	CASSYSRVVSYEQYF
TRBV19	-	-	TRBJ2-7	TGTGCCAGTAGTATGATCGGAAGCTCCTACGAGCAGTACTTC	CASSMIGSSYEQYF
TRBV27	-	-	TRBJ2-1	TGTGCCAGCAGTTTATCTATGCGGAATGAGCAGTTCTTC	CASSLSMRNEQFF
TRBV5-6	-	-	TRBJ2-1	TGTGCCAGCAGCCACGGGAGCTCCTACAATGAGCAGTTCTTC	CASSHGSSYNEQFF
TRBV7-9	TRBD1	medium-sized	TRBJ2-7	TGTGCCAGCAGCCACCGGGACAGGAACTACGAGCAGTACTTC	CASSHRDRNYEQYF
TRBV7-8	-	-	TRBJ2-7	TGTGCCAGCAGCCTTGGTGTTCACCCCGGAGACGAGCAGTACTTC	CASSLGVHPGDEQYF
TRBV7-2	-	-	TRBJ2-1	TGTGCCAGCAGCTTATACGCGGGTGGGTCCTACAATGAGCAGTTCTTC	CASSLYAGGSYNEQFF
TRBV6-6	-	-	TRBJ1-1	TGTGCCAGCAGTTACTCGACGAACGGGGCCTCTGAAGCTTTCTTT	CASSYSTNGASEAFF
TRBV5-4	-	few	TRBJ2-5	TGTGCCAGCAGATTGGACCCGAGCCAGACCCAGTACTTC	CASRLDPSQTQYF
TRBV9	-	few	TRBJ2-1	TGTGCCAGCAGCGTAGCAACTAGCACCCAGAATGAGCAGTTCTTC	CASSVATSTQNEQFF
TRBV27	-	-	TRBJ2-3	TGTGCCAGCAGTTTCTCGGGAGTTGATACGCAGTATTTT	CASSFSGVDTQYF
TRBV4-1	-	-	TRBJ1-1	TGCGCCAGCAGCCAAGGAAGGGCCCAGAACACTGAAGCTTTCTTT	CASSQGRAQNTEAFF
TRBV12-5	TRBD1	-	TRBJ2-2	TGTGCTAGTGGTTTGGGGACAGGGTGGAGCGGGGAGCTGTTTTTT	CASGLGTGWSGELFF
TRBV7-9	TRBD1	-	TRBJ2-3	TGTGCCAGCAGCTCCCGGGACAGGTACCCTGCTGTAGATACGCAGTATTTT	CASSSRDRYPAVDTQYF
TRBV7-9	-	-	TRBJ1-1	TGTGCCAGCAGCTTAGTAGGGAAAATGAACACTGAAGCTTTCTTT	CASSLVGKMNTEAFF
TRBV7-9	-	once	TRBJ1-4	TGTGCCAGCAGTACTCCAACTTCAACAGACAGGCCATTTAGAGAAAAACTGTTTTTT	CASSTPTSTDRPFREKLFF
TRBV2	TRBD2	-	TRBJ2-1	TGTGCCAGCAGTGACGCTAGCGGGAGTGGTAATGAGCAGTTCTTC	CASSDASGSGNEQFF
TRBV28	TRBD2	-	TRBJ2-2	TGTGCCAGCAGTTCTAGCGGGAGCGAAACCGGGGAGCTGTTTTTT	CASSSSGSETGELFF
TRBV28	TRBD1	-	TRBJ2-3	TGTGCCAGCAGTTTAAGGACAGGGGGAAATACGCAGTATTTT	CASSLRTGGNTQYF
TRBV6-5	TRBD1	few	TRBJ2-7	TGTGCCAGCAGTTCGGGACAGGGCAACCCCTACGAGCAGTACTTC	CASSSGQGNPYEQYF
TRBV6-6	-	-	TRBJ2-1	TGTGCCAGCAGTTACTCCCAGGGCGACAATGAGCAGTTCTTC	CASSYSQGDNEQFF
TRBV19	TRBD2	-	TRBJ2-1	TGTGCCAGTAGTATAGCCTCCGGAGGCGCGGGAGGGCCGTATGAGCAGTTCTTC	CASSIASGGAGGPYEQFF
TRBV5-7	-	-	TRBJ1-3	TGTGCCACCCAAGGACATCTTCCCTCTGGAAACACCATATATTTT	CATQGHLPSGNTIYF
TRBV5-4	-	-	TRBJ1-1	TGTGCCAGCAGTCCGGGTTTGGCGACTGAAGCTTTCTTT	CASSPGLATEAFF
TRBV5-6	-	-	TRBJ2-3	TGTGCCAGCAGCCTTGGCGGGCGGGTGAAAACAGATACGCAGTATTTT	CASSLGGRVKTDTQYF
TRBV30	-	-	TRBJ1-2	TGTGCCTGGAGTGAGGTCTATGGCTACACCTTC	CAWSEVYGYTF
TRBV6-5	-	-	TRBJ2-1	TGTGCCAGCAGTTCCACAGTCTCAAATGAGCAGTTCTTC	CASSSTVSNEQFF
TRBV2	-	-	TRBJ2-7	TGTGCCAGCAGTAGGGGACCTTCCTCCTACGAGCAGTACTTC	CASSRGPSSYEQYF